This is a list of T cell receptor beta chains from one sample in a study of T cell changes during pregnancy in multiple sclerosis. The repertoire was sequenced with immunoSEQ multiplex PCR; TCRdb's copy has only in-frame clones and lacks some. Found here are over 90,000 clones, around nine tenths of them singletons; the top ten hold roughly 0.88%. This sample comprised peripheral blood, obtained after pregnancy. The receptor source for this set is a female donor with multiple sclerosis, enrolled in a pregnancy study. Each CDR3 is given with its conserved first and last residue. The order of the fields is J gene, CDR3 length, D gene, V gene, clone size, CDR3 DNA, CDR3 protein. A D gene is named only where the DNA matches it firmly. The size entry is marked missing in some rows and otherwise reads once, few, many or a size class.

TRBJ2-3 16 . TRBV29-1 once TGCAGCGTTAGAAATTTTAACAGGGCTCGCACAGATACGCAGTATTTT CSVRNFNRARTDTQYF
TRBJ2-2 15 TRBD2 TRBV5-5 . TGTGCCAGCGGCCGGGAGGGGTCGAACACCGGGGAGCTGTTTTTT CASGREGSNTGELFF
TRBJ2-7 15 . TRBV19 . TGTGCCAGTACCCAGGGCCGACAGTCCGTCTACGAGCAGTACTTC CASTQGRQSVYEQYF
TRBJ2-2 16 . TRBV5-5 . TGTGCCAGCAGGCCCTATATGGGGGGGCTCACCGGGGAGCTGTTTTTT CASRPYMGGLTGELFF
TRBJ2-7 19 TRBD1 TRBV11-1 . TGTGCCAGCAGCTTAGGGCCTGTTAGTTGGGGACAGGGCCCCTACGAGCAGTACTTC CASSLGPVSWGQGPYEQYF
TRBJ2-7 12 . TRBV6-1 . TGTGCCAGCAGGTATAGTCTCTACGAGCAGTACTTC CASRYSLYEQYF
TRBJ1-5 13 . TRBV4-1 . TGCGCCAGCAGCCAAGAACCAGATCAGCCCCAGCATTTT CASSQEPDQPQHF
TRBJ2-5 14 TRBD2 TRBV27 . TGTGCCAGTGGGACTAGCGGGTACCAAGAGACCCAGTACTTC CASGTSGYQETQYF
TRBJ1-1 17 TRBD1 TRBV30 once TGTGCCTGGAGTGTACCAGGGGGGTCGTATAGGGACACTGAAGCTTTCTTT CAWSVPGGSYRDTEAFF
TRBJ2-2 11 . TRBV20-1 . TGCAGTGCCTCACAGCGGGGGGAGCTGTTTTTT CSASQRGELFF
TRBJ2-7 15 TRBD1 TRBV27 . TGTGCCAGCAGTAGAAAAGGACAGGGGGCCTACGAGCAGTACTTC CASSRKGQGAYEQYF
TRBJ1-2 10 . TRBV7-2 few TGTGCCAGCAGCTCAGAAGGCTACACCTTC CASSSEGYTF